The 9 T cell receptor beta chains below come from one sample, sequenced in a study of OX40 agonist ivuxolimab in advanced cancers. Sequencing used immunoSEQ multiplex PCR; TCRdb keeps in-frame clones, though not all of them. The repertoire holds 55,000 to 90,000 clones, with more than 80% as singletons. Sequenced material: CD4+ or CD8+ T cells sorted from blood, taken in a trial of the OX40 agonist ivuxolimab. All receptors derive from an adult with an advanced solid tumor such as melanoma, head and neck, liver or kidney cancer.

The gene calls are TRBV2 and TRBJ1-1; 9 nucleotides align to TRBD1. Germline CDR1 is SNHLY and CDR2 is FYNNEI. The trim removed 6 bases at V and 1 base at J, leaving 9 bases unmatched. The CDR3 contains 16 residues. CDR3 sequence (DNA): TGTGCCAGCAGCCGCGGACAGGGGAGGACGAACACTGAAGCTTTCTTT. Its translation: CASSRGQGRTNTEAFF.

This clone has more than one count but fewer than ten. CDR3 protein: CASRGTGNSPLHF. CDR3 in DNA: TGTGCCAGCAGGGGGACAGGTAATTCACCCCTCCACTTT. The V call is TRBV6-1, the J call TRBJ1-6, with TRBD1 matching 8 bases. The ends lost 6 bases at V and 6 bases at J; junction bases unmatched: 1. The CDR3 covers 13 residues. Germline CDR1 and CDR2: MNHNS and SASEGT.

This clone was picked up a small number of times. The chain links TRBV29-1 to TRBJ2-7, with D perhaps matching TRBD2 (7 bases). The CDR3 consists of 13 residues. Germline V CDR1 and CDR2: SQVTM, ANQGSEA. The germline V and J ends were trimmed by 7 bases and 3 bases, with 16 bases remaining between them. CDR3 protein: CSGGGGAGYEQYF. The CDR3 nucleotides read TGCAGCGGAGGGGGGGGCGCGGGCTACGAGCAGTACTTC.

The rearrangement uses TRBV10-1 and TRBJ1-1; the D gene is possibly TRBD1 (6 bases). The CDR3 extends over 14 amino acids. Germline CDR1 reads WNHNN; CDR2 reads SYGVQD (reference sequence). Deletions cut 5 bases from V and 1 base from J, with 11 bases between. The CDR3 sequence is CASSRDTPNTEAFF. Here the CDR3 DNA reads TGCGCCAGCAGTAGGGACACACCGAACACTGAAGCTTTCTTT.

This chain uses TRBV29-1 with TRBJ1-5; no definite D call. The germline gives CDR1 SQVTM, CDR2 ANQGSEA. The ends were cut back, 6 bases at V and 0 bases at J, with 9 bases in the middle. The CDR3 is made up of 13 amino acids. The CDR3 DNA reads TGCAGCGTAGCAGACTATAGCAATCAGCCCCAGCATTTT. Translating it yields CSVADYSNQPQHF.

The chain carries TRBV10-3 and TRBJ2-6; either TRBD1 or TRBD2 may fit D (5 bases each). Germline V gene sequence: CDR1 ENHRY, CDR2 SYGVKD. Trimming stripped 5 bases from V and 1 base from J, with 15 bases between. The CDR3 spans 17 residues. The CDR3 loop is CAISYERGRSGANVLTF. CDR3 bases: TGTGCCATCAGTTACGAGAGGGGAAGATCTGGGGCCAACGTCCTGACTTTC.

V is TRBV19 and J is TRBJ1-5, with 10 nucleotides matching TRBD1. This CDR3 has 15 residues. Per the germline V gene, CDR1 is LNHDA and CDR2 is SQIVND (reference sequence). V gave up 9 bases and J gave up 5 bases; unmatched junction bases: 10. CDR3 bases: TGTGCCAGCATCGGACAGGGGGGATCCGATCAGCCCCAGCATTTT. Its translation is CASIGQGGSDQPQHF.

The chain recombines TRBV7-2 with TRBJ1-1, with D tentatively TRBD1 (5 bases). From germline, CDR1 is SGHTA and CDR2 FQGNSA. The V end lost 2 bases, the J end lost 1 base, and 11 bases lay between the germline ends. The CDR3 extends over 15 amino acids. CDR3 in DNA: TGTGCCAGCAGCTTATATCCGGGGGGGAACACTGAAGCTTTCTTT. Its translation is CASSLYPGGNTEAFF.

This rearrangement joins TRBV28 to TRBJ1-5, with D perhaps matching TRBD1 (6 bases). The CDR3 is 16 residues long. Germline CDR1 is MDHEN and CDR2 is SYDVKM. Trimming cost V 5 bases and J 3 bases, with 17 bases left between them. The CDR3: CASSPSVTGSNQPQHF. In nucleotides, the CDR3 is TGTGCCAGCAGTCCATCCGTTACAGGGTCCAATCAGCCCCAGCATTTT. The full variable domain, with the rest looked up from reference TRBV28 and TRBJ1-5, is DVKVTQSSRYLVKRTGEKVFLECVQDMDHENMFWYRQDPGLGLRLIYFSYDVKMKEKGDIPEGYSVSREKKERFSLILESASTNQTSMYLCASSPSVTGSNQPQHFGDGTRLSIL.